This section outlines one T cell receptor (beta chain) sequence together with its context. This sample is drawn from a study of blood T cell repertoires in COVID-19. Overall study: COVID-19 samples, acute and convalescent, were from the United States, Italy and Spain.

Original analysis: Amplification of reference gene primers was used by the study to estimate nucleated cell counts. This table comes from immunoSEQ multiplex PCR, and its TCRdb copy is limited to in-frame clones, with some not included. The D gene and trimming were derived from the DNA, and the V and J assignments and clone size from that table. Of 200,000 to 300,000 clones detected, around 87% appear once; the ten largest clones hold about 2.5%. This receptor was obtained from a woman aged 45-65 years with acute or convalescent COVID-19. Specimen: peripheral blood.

In DNA form, the CDR3 reads TGCAGCGTTGAACTGTCAGGGGGGAACACTGAAGCTTTCTTT. This codes for CSVELSGGNTEAFF. The V call is TRBV29-1, the J call TRBJ1-1; 7 bases line up with TRBD1. The CDR3 spans 14 residues. V was clipped by 2 bases and J by 1 base; unmatched bases: 4. CDR1 is SQVTM, CDR2 ANQGSEA, per germline.